These 30 T cell receptor beta chains were all obtained from the same sample, sequenced in a study of T-cell memory formation after mild COVID-19. TCRdb passed the 5' RACE reads through MiXCR, listing each CDR3 protein once. The sample consists of 500,000 to 650,000 distinct CDR3 sequences, about a fifth of them appearing once. Sequenced: PBMCs or a T cell subset sorted from them (not recorded which). All receptors come from an adult woman who had mild COVID-19 (a few samples of this study predate the infection). Cell type and time point are not known.

This clonotype was counted only a few times. The chain carries TRBV5-6 and TRBJ1-1; D is unclear. Germline CDR1 SGHDT, CDR2 YYEEEE. The CDR3 length is 12 residues. The V and J ends lost 4 bases and 2 bases respectively, with 6 bases between them. CDR3 residues: CASSHANTEAFF. As DNA, the CDR3 is TGTGCCAGCAGCCATGCCAACACTGAAGCTTTCTTT.

The CDR3 loop is CASSLEVWKGTIYF. CDR3 bases: TGTGCCAGCAGTTTAGAGGTCTGGAAGGGCACCATATATTTT. The chain uses TRBV12-3 or TRBV12-4 and TRBJ1-3, with D unclear. Trimming took off 1 base at V and 9 bases at J, with 13 bases between the two ends. CDR3 length: 14 residues.

This clonotype was found a few times. This chain connects TRBV12-3 or TRBV12-4 to TRBJ2-5; 11 bases match TRBD1. The CDR3 spans 17 residues. J lost 5 bases, V lost 1 base, and 9 bases had no gene match. The CDR3 loop is CASSLELPGQGEETQYF. DNA for the CDR3: TGTGCCAGCAGTTTAGAGTTACCGGGACAGGGGGAGGAGACCCAGTACTTC.

This clonotype appeared many times. The chain carries TRBV4-1 and TRBJ2-6; TRBD1 or TRBD2 may be the D gene (6 bases each). Trimming took 0 bases from V and 4 from J, leaving 16 bases between them. CDR1 is MGHRA, CDR2 YSYEKL, per germline. The CDR3 is 18 residues long. The chain's CDR3 is CASSQDMTGAVGANVLTF. DNA for the CDR3: TGCGCCAGCAGCCAAGATATGACGGGGGCGGTCGGGGCCAACGTCCTGACTTTC.

This clonotype was observed a handful of times. The chain is built from TRBV14 and TRBJ2-5; TRBD1 matches 7 bases. CDR1 and CDR2 from the germline V gene are SGHDN and FVKESK. Trimming removed 3 bases from V and 5 bases from J; junction bases left unmatched: 9. The CDR3 extends over 15 amino acids. The chain's CDR3 is CASSQGDSSWETQYF. CDR3 sequence (DNA): TGTGCCAGCAGCCAGGGGGACAGCTCGTGGGAGACCCAGTACTTC.

The chain uses TRBV5-1 and TRBJ1-4, with 7 positions matching TRBD1. Germline lookup yields CDR1 SGHRS and CDR2 YFSETQ. With V trimmed by 4 bases and J by 5 bases, 2 bases remained unmatched. This CDR3 has 13 amino acids. CDR3 nucleotides: TGCGCCAGCAGCAGGGGGCTGAATGAAAAACTGTTTTTT. Translated, it gives CASSRGLNEKLFF. Supplemented by reference TRBV5-1 and TRBJ1-4, the full variable domain reads KAGVTQTPRYLIKTRGQQVTLSCSPISGHRSVSWYQQTPGQGLQFLFEYFSETQRNKGNFPGRFSGRQFSNSRSEMNVSTLELGDSALYLCASSRGLNEKLFFGSGTQLSVL.

CDR3 nucleotides: TGTGCCACCAGGGGAGGCCTCAATGAGCAGTTCTTC. Translating gives CATRGGLNEQFF. The chain has TRBV24-1 and TRBJ2-1, with D tentatively TRBD2 (6 bases). Per the germline V gene, CDR1 is KGHDR and CDR2 is SFDVKD. The CDR3 spans 12 residues. Between the trimmed V and J ends, which lost 7 bases and 6 bases, there was a span of 9 bases.

This clonotype appeared a few times. The rearrangement joins TRBV10-3 to TRBJ2-1, with 14 bases identical to TRBD2. The CDR3 has 15 amino acids. The junction had 7 bases not matched to a gene; V was cut back by 6 bases and J by 9 bases. The V gene's germline CDR1 is ENHRY and CDR2 SYGVKD. This chain's CDR3 is CAIRSGTSGSTEQFF. The CDR3 nucleotides are TGTGCCATCAGGTCGGGGACTAGCGGGAGTACTGAGCAGTTCTTC.

This clonotype showed up just a few times. The CDR3 region is CATSGLDQETQYF. DNA for the CDR3: TGTGCCACCAGTGGACTAGACCAAGAGACCCAGTACTTC. The chain links TRBV24-1 to TRBJ2-5; possible D gene TRBD2, 6 bases. The CDR3 covers 13 residues. From germline, CDR1 is KGHDR and CDR2 SFDVKD. Trimming took off 5 bases at V and 0 bases at J, with 6 bases between the two ends.

The V and J genes are TRBV7-2 and TRBJ1-1, with 7 bases matching TRBD1. J was trimmed by 1 base and V by 2 bases; bases with no gene match: 10. Per the germline V gene, CDR1 is SGHTA and CDR2 is FQGNSA. The CDR3 is 17 residues long. The chain's CDR3 is CASSLTLPGTANTEAFF. The CDR3 DNA sequence: TGTGCCAGCAGCTTAACCTTACCCGGGACAGCGAACACTGAAGCTTTCTTT.

V gene TRBV2 combines with J gene TRBJ2-5; D gene unclear. The CDR3 spans 14 residues. Trimming took 5 bases from V and 5 from J, leaving 15 bases between them. The germline V gene encodes CDR1 SNHLY and CDR2 FYNNEI. CDR3 loop: CASSKGLTGETQYF. Here the CDR3 DNA reads TGTGCCAGCAGTAAAGGTCTCACCGGGGAGACCCAGTACTTC.

The chain carries TRBV11-2 and TRBJ1-1; D not resolved. This CDR3 comprises 14 residues. Trimming stripped 5 bases from V and 1 base from J, with 11 bases between. CDR1 and CDR2 from the germline V gene are SGHAT and FQNNGV. This chain's CDR3 is CASSLNFQNTEAFF. The DNA of the CDR3 is TGTGCCAGCAGCCTAAACTTCCAGAACACTGAAGCTTTCTTT.

This clonotype has only a few counts. The V and J genes are TRBV12-3 or TRBV12-4 and TRBJ2-7; 8 bases map to TRBD2. Trimming at V came to 5 bases and at J to 3 bases, leaving 6 bases not matched to a gene. The CDR3 is 14 residues long. CDR3 DNA: TGTGCCAGCAGTACCGGGACTAGTGACTACGAGCAGTACTTC. Its protein product is CASSTGTSDYEQYF.

This clonotype came up once. The gene calls are TRBV6-1 and TRBJ2-5; D gene unclear. CDR1 is MNHNS and CDR2 is SASEGT in the germline V gene. Trimming removed 0 bases from V and 4 bases from J, with 9 bases in between. The CDR3 totals 14 residues. CDR3 residues: CASSEALLRETQYF. Here the CDR3 DNA reads TGTGCCAGCAGTGAAGCCCTGCTGCGAGAGACCCAGTACTTC.

V and J are TRBV4-1 and TRBJ2-2, with 7 bases matching TRBD1. In germline, CDR1 is MGHRA, CDR2 YSYEKL. This CDR3 is 17 amino acids long. The V gene end was trimmed by 4 bases and the J gene end by 0 bases; junction bases not matched to a gene: 8. DNA of the CDR3: TGCGCCAGCAGCCCCGGAGGTGGGACAGCGAACACCGGGGAGCTGTTTTTT. It yields the protein CASSPGGGTANTGELFF.

This clonotype was seen many times. The V and J genes are TRBV5-6 and TRBJ1-1; perhaps TRBD1 as D (6 bases). V dropped 4 bases and J dropped 5 bases, with 12 bases sitting between them. Germline V gene data show CDR1 as SGHDT and CDR2 as YYEEEE. The CDR3 has 13 amino acids. CDR3 sequence (DNA): TGTGCCAGCAGCAGAAGGACAGCGACTGAAGCTTTCTTT. Translated, it gives CASSRRTATEAFF.

This clonotype was observed a handful of times. The chain recombines TRBV3-1 with TRBJ1-2; D remains ambiguous. Germline CDR1 LGHDT, CDR2 YNNKEL (reference sequence). Trimming shortened V by 1 base and J by 1 base, and 7 bases separated the two germline ends. The CDR3 loop spans 14 amino acids. CDR3 coding DNA: TGTGCCAGCAGCCAAGGGAGGGTTAACTATGGCTACACCTTC. Protein product: CASSQGRVNYGYTF.

This chain uses TRBV9 with TRBJ1-2; no reliable D call. The germline V and J ends were trimmed by 0 bases and 7 bases, with 13 bases remaining between them. CDR1 and CDR2 from the germline V gene are SGDLS and YYNGEE. The CDR3 extends over 14 amino acids. CDR3 nucleotide sequence: TGTGCCAGCAGCGTAGAAAGGGAATTGAGTGGCTACACCTTC. This sequence encodes CASSVERELSGYTF.

The rearrangement joins TRBV27 to TRBJ2-3; possible D gene TRBD2, 6 bases. The germline CDR1 and CDR2 sequences are MNHEY and SMNVEV (reference sequence). V was trimmed by 5 bases and J by 2 bases, leaving 11 bases between them. This CDR3 has 14 residues. Here the CDR3 reads CASSPQDYTDTQYF. For the CDR3, the DNA is TGTGCCAGCAGTCCCCAGGACTACACAGATACGCAGTATTTT.

This clonotype was counted ten times or more. The chain links TRBV7-2 to TRBJ2-3; TRBD1 aligns across 8 bases. The CDR3 extends over 14 amino acids. Germline V lookup: CDR1 SGHTA, CDR2 FQGNSA. J lost 5 bases, V lost 3 bases, and 4 bases had no gene match. CDR3 sequence reads: CASSLQGAGDTQYF. CDR3 coding DNA: TGTGCCAGCAGCTTGCAGGGGGCTGGAGATACGCAGTATTTT.

The table lists this clonotype with a few counts. The chain couples TRBV27 to TRBJ2-1; TRBD1 is a possible D gene (5 bases). CDR3 size: 13 residues. V shed 6 bases and J shed 7 bases, with 13 bases lying between them. Germline lookup yields CDR1 MNHEY and CDR2 SMNVEV (reference sequence). Here the CDR3 reads CASRTRRGNEQFF. CDR3 bases: TGTGCCAGCAGAACCCGAAGGGGTAATGAGCAGTTCTTC.

The chain recombines TRBV6-2 or TRBV6-3 with TRBJ2-3; D may be TRBD2 (6 bases). There are 18 residues in the CDR3. V dropped 2 bases and J dropped 2 bases, with 20 bases sitting between them. Germline loops: CDR1 MNHEY, CDR2 SVGEGT. In DNA, the CDR3 is TGTGCCAGCAGTTACGGTAAAGGGTTTAGCGGTTCCACAGATACGCAGTATTTT. Protein product: CASSYGKGFSGSTDTQYF.

J is TRBJ1-1 and V is TRBV29-1; D is undetermined. The germline CDR1 and CDR2 sequences are SQVTM and ANQGSEA. The CDR3 length is 12 residues. Trimming cost V 5 bases and J 5 bases, with 12 bases left between them. The CDR3 region is CSVIGSRTEAFF. CDR3 DNA: TGCAGCGTTATCGGATCGCGAACTGAAGCTTTCTTT.

The CDR3 loop is CSARDRTTGDTGELFF. In nucleotides, the CDR3 is TGCAGTGCTAGAGACCGGACCACAGGGGACACCGGGGAGCTGTTTTTT. The gene calls are TRBV20-1 and TRBJ2-2; 7 bases fit TRBD1. Looked up from germline, CDR1 is DFQATT and CDR2 is SNEGSKA (reference sequence). The CDR3 is 16 residues long. V trimming: 0 bases; J trimming: 3 bases; junction bases outside the gene matches: 7.

This clonotype was counted a few times. The V call is TRBV7-9, the J call TRBJ2-1; weak D call: TRBD2 (5 bases). The CDR3 runs 14 residues. Germline V gene data show CDR1 as SEHNR and CDR2 as FQNEAQ (reference sequence). V lost 4 bases, J lost 2 bases, and 9 bases lay in between. The CDR3: CASSSRVAYNEQFF. For the CDR3, the DNA is TGTGCCAGCAGCTCGAGGGTTGCCTACAATGAGCAGTTCTTC.

In this sample, this clonotype turned up a few times. The chain couples TRBV12-5 to TRBJ2-7; the D call may be TRBD1 or TRBD2 (5 bases each). CDR3 size: 14 residues. The ends were cut back, 5 bases at V and 2 bases at J, with 13 bases in the middle. The V gene's germline CDR1 is LGHNT and CDR2 FRNRAP. The CDR3 coding sequence is TGTGCTAGTGGTAACCGGGACGCCGCCTACGAGCAGTACTTC. Protein: CASGNRDAAYEQYF.

This rearrangement joins TRBV5-1 to TRBJ2-7; D not certain. The CDR3 runs to 15 residues. Trimming took off 0 bases at V and 2 bases at J, with 12 bases between the two ends. Germline V gene data show CDR1 as SGHRS and CDR2 as YFSETQ. The CDR3 DNA reads TGCGCCAGCAGCTTGGAGCCCGACAAAACCTACGAGCAGTACTTC. Amino acid sequence: CASSLEPDKTYEQYF. Looking up the rest from reference TRBV5-1 and TRBJ2-7 gives the full variable domain: KAGVTQTPRYLIKTRGQQVTLSCSPISGHRSVSWYQQTPGQGLQFLFEYFSETQRNKGNFPGRFSGRQFSNSRSEMNVSTLELGDSALYLCASSLEPDKTYEQYFGPGTRLTVT.

This clonotype has a handful of counts. V gene TRBV20-1 combines with J gene TRBJ2-4; 9 positions match TRBD1. This CDR3 spans 15 amino acids. The V gene's germline CDR1 is DFQATT and CDR2 SNEGSKA (reference sequence). V dropped 0 bases and J dropped 8; count of bases not matched to a gene: 8. As DNA, the CDR3 is TGCAGTGCTAGAGATATGGGACAGGGATCGGACATTCAGTACTTC. This encodes CSARDMGQGSDIQYF.

This chain connects TRBV29-1 to TRBJ2-7; 8 bases are a match to TRBD1. CDR3 length: 13 residues. Germline V gives CDR1 SQVTM, CDR2 ANQGSEA. The junction had 4 bases not matched to a gene; V was cut back by 3 bases and J by 3 bases. CDR3 sequence (DNA): TGCAGCGTTGATGCCGGGACAGGCTACGAGCAGTACTTC. It yields the protein CSVDAGTGYEQYF.

The chain uses TRBV15 and TRBJ2-1; 14 bases map to TRBD2. With 5 bases clipped from V and 16 bases from J, the junction kept 10 bases outside the gene matches. CDR1 is LNHNV and CDR2 is YYDKDF in the germline V gene (reference sequence). The CDR3 has 14 amino acids. The CDR3, as DNA: TGTGCCACCAGCCCGGGACTAGCGGGAGCTTTCTCTTTCTTC. This codes for CATSPGLAGAFSFF.